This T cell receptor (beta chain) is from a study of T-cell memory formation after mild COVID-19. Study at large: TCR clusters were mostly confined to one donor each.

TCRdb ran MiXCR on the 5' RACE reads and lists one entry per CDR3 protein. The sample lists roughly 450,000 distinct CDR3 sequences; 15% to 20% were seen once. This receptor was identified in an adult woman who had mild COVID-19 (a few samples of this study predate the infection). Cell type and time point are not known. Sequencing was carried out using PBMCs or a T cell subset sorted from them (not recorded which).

The CDR3 spells CASMGRENEQFF. In nucleotides, the CDR3 is TGTGCCAGCATGGGCAGGGAAAATGAGCAGTTCTTC. The chain joins TRBV6-5 to TRBJ2-1; D is perhaps TRBD1 (5 bases). The germline V gene encodes CDR1 MNHEY and CDR2 SVGAGI. This CDR3 contains 12 residues. With 7 bases removed from V and 7 bases from J, the gap between germline ends came to 11 bases.